This TCR beta chain is drawn from a study of blood T cell repertoires in COVID-19. Study as a whole: The United States, Italy and Spain were the sources of the acute and convalescent COVID-19 samples. PBMCs, B-cell-depleted T cells, or T cells provided the cDNA or gDNA that made up the material.

This CDR3 comprises 14 residues. V lost 7 bases and J lost 0, with 10 bases in between. Germline V gives CDR1 MNHEY, CDR2 SVGAGI. Original processing methods: Reference gene primer amplification in the assay estimated nucleated cell counts. Repertoires were generated with immunoSEQ multiplex PCR, while TCRdb's copy carries only in-frame clones and drops some. The DNA gave D and trimming, while V, J and clone size come from that table. The top ten clones hold 15% to 20% of a sample with some 22,000 clones, over 75% of them seen once. The genes are TRBV6-5 and TRBJ1-5; D might be TRBD1 (5 bases). The sequenced sample consisted of peripheral blood. This TCR was sampled from a woman of 80 years or more with acute or convalescent COVID-19. The CDR3 nucleotides are TGTGCCAGCATGAAGGGGAATAGCAATCAGCCCCAGCATTTT. Encoded protein: CASMKGNSNQPQHF.